This T cell receptor (beta chain) came from a study of cytomegalovirus exposure and HLA in healthy donors. In regard to this clone: Antigen unknown.

Study observations and caveats: A few CMV-associated chains were confirmed in vitro to be specific for CMV antigens. Rarity held for most TCR sequences, but there were some public TCRs that occurred in many donors. A subsequent analysis found that TCR clusters from the first cohort also tended to co-occur in the approximately 120 validation repertoires, with about 94% of cluster scores above 0.

Germline CDR1 and CDR2: SEHNR and FQNEAQ (reference sequence). This CDR3 has 14 amino acids. Losses at the gene ends were 6 bases for V and 5 bases for J; bases not matched to a gene: 6. The protocol was immunoSEQ multiplex PCR, while the TCRdb copy is restricted to in-frame clones and leaves out a portion. In the table there are about 240,000 clones, 75% to 90% of which are singletons. From the 120-subject validation cohort, which was separate from the approximately 720-subject first cohort, the donors were drawn. This receptor was identified in a woman aged 25 to 39 in good health and CMV-seropositive. Sequenced sample: PBMCs. V usage is TRBV7-9 and J usage is TRBJ2-5, with TRBD1 matching over 10 bases. CDR3 sequence: CASRSGTGVETQYF. CDR3 coding DNA: TGTGCCAGCAGGTCCGGGACAGGGGTGGAGACCCAGTACTTC.